This T cell receptor (beta chain) was recorded in a study of blood T cell repertoires in COVID-19. Method: immunoSEQ multiplex PCR; TCRdb's copy keeps in-frame clones and lacks some. Of some 180,000 clones in the sample, 80% to 90% were seen once. V shed 3 bases and J 7 bases; nucleotides not matched to a gene: 3. CDR1 is MDHEN, CDR2 SYDVKM, per germline. CDR3 length: 13 amino acids. The receptor comes from a woman older than 75 with COVID-19, enrolled during active disease. The source material was peripheral blood. V is TRBV28 and J is TRBJ2-1; 7 nucleotides align to TRBD1. The chain's CDR3 is CASSLVQGNEQFF. The CDR3 DNA sequence: TGTGCCAGCAGTTTGGTACAGGGGAATGAGCAGTTCTTC.